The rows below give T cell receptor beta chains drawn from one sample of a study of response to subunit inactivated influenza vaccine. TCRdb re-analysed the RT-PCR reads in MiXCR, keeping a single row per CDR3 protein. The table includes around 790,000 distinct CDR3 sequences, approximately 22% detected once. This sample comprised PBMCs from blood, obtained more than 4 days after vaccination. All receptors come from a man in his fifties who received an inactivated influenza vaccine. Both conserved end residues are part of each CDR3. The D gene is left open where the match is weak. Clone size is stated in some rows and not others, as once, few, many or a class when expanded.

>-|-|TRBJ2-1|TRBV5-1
TGCGCCAGCAGCTGGGGGGGCAAGAGTGGAGAGCAGTTCTTC
CASSWGGKSGEQFF
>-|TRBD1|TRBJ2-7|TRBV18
TGTGCCAGCTCTCAAAACCAAGGGACAGGGCCCTACGAGCAGTACTTC
CASSQNQGTGPYEQYF
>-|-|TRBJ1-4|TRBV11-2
TGTGCCAGCAGCTTACCCAGGTCAGGAGGAACTAATGAAAAACTGTTTTTT
CASSLPRSGGTNEKLFF
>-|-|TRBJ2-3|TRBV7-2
TGTGCCAGCAGCTTGGGCCGCAAAGGCACAGATACGCAGTATTTT
CASSLGRKGTDTQYF
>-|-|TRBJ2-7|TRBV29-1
TGCAGCGTTGAAAGGTTGGAGGACTTCAATGACTACGAGCAGTACTTC
CSVERLEDFNDYEQYF
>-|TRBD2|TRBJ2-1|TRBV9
TGTGCCAGCAGCGTAGCTGGGACTAGCCGAAACAATGAGCAGTTCTTC
CASSVAGTSRNNEQFF
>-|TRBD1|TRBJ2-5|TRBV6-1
TGTGCCAGCAGCCGGAGGACAGGGCACCAAGAGACCCAGTACTTC
CASSRRTGHQETQYF
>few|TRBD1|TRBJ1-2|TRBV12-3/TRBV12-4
TGTGCCAGCCGAAACTTCCGGGGACAGGGCGACGGTGGCTACACCTTC
CASRNFRGQGDGGYTF
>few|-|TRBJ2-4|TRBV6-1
TGTGCCAGCACCTCCGGAGCCAAAAACATTCAGTACTTC
CASTSGAKNIQYF
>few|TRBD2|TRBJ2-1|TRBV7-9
TGTGCCAGCAGCCCCGCGGGGAGGGCACGCAATGAGCAGTTCTTC
CASSPAGRARNEQFF
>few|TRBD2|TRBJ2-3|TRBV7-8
TGTGCCAGCAGCCCCCGACTAGCGGTTCTCACAGATACGCAGTATTTT
CASSPRLAVLTDTQYF
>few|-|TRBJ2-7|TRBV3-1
TGTGCCAGCAGCCAAGCGGGAGTGCTCGAGCAGTACTTC
CASSQAGVLEQYF
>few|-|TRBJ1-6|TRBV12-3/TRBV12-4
TGTGCCAGCAGGGACAGTTCCTATAATTCACCCCTCCACTTT
CASRDSSYNSPLHF
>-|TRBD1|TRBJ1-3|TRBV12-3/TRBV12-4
TGTGCCAGCAGTTTAAGGACAGGTTTTATGGGTGGAAACACCATATATTTT
CASSLRTGFMGGNTIYF
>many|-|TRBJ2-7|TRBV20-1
TGCAGTGCTAGCTCGGACAGCTCCTACGAGCAGTACTTC
CSASSDSSYEQYF
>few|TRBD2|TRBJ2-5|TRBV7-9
TGTGCCAGCAGCCCAGGACCGGGGGGGGCAAAGTACTTC
CASSPGPGGAKYF
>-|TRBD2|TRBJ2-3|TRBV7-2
TGTGCCAGCCAACTAGCGGCTAACACAGATACGCAGTATTTT
CASQLAANTDTQYF
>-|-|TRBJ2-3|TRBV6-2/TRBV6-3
TGTGCCAGCAGTTACCCCCGGGGGTCCCTTTCAGATACGCAGTATTTT
CASSYPRGSLSDTQYF
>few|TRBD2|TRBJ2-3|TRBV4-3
TGCGCCAGCAGCCAAGACTATCTAGCGGGGGGGACAGATACGCAGTATTTT
CASSQDYLAGGTDTQYF
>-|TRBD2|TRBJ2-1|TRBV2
TGTGCCAGCAGTGAATCGGGGGGATCCTACAATGAGCAGTTCTTC
CASSESGGSYNEQFF
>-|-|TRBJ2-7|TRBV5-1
TGCGCCAGCAGCCTGGATAACATAGCCATACTTTACGAGCAGTACTTC
CASSLDNIAILYEQYF
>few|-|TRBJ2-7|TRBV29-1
TGCAGCGTTGACCGGGAACCCACCTACGAGCAGTACTTC
CSVDREPTYEQYF
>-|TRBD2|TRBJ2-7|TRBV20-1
TGCAGCCCCGGGACTAGCGGGACTTACGAGCAGTACTTC
CSPGTSGTYEQYF
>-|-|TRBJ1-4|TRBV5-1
TGCGCCAGCAGCTTGGATCCGTTACCTGAAAAACTGTTTTTT
CASSLDPLPEKLFF
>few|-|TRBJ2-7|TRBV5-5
TGTGCCAGCAGCCACCGGGACATTGACTACGAGCAGTACTTC
CASSHRDIDYEQYF
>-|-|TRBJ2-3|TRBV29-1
TGCAGCGTTAAGTTGGTAGAGGATACGCAGTATTTT
CSVKLVEDTQYF
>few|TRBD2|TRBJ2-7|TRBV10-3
TGTGCCATCAGTGCCAGACAGGAAGGGACTAGCGGGAGGACCTACGAGCAGTACTTC
CAISARQEGTSGRTYEQYF
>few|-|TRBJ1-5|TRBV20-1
TGCAGTGCTGAGAACAGGGACGGTCAGCCCCAGCATTTT
CSAENRDGQPQHF
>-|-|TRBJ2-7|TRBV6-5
TGTGCCAGCAGTTTGCGGCCCCCAGACTCCTACGAGCAGTACTTC
CASSLRPPDSYEQYF
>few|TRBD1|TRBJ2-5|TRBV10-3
TGTGCCATCAGTGAGTCGACAGGGGGCCCTAACCAAGAGACCCAGTACTTC
CAISESTGGPNQETQYF
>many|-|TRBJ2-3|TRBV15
TGTGCCACCAGCAGAGAGGGAAGGGAGCTCACTAGAGATACGCAGTATTTT
CATSREGRELTRDTQYF
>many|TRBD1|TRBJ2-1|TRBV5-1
TGCGCCAGCAGCACGCCTTCGACAGGGGACAATGAGCAGTTCTTC
CASSTPSTGDNEQFF
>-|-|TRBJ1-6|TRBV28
TGTGCCAGCAGTTCTCCGGGACGGTACAATTCACCCCTCCACTTT
CASSSPGRYNSPLHF
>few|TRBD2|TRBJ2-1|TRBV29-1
TGCAGCGTTGAAGATAGCGGGGGGTACAATGAGCAGTTCTTC
CSVEDSGGYNEQFF
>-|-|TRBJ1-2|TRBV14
TGTGCCAGCAGTCAACAGGGACGAGATGGCTACACCTTC
CASSQQGRDGYTF
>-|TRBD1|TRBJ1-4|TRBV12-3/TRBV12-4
TGTGCCAGCAGTTTGGGACAGAGGAATGAAAAACTGTTTTTT
CASSLGQRNEKLFF
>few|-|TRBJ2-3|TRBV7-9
TGTGCCAGCAGCACCAGGGTGGGCACAGATACGCAGTATTTT
CASSTRVGTDTQYF
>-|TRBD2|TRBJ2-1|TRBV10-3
TGTGCCATAAGTGACGTTAGGACGGGAGGGCCGAATGAGCAGTTCTTC
CAISDVRTGGPNEQFF
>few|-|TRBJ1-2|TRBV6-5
TGTGCCAGCAGTTACTCACGTAGGGGCGGCTACACCTTC
CASSYSRRGGYTF
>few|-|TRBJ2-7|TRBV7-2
TGTGCCAGCAGCTTAACTGGGGACTTAGCCTACGAGCAGTACTTC
CASSLTGDLAYEQYF
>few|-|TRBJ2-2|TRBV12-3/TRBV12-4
TGTGCCAGCAGTTTGATCGCCGGGGAGCTGTTTTTT
CASSLIAGELFF
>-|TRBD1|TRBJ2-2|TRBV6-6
TGTGCCAGCAGTGGACAGGGTGTCGGGGAGCTGTTTTTT
CASSGQGVGELFF
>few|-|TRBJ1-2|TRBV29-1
TGCAGCGTTGAATCAGGGTACCATGGCTACACCTTC
CSVESGYHGYTF
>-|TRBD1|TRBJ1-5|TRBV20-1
TGCAGTGCCCTCAACAGGGGAAACAATCAGCCCCAGCATTTT
CSALNRGNNQPQHF
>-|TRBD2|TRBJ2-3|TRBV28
TGTGCCAGCAGTTGGGCGGGACTAGCGGAGACCAAGCAGCGCACAGATACGCAGTATTTT
CASSWAGLAETKQRTDTQYF